The rows below give T cell receptor beta chains drawn from one sample of a study of cytomegalovirus exposure and HLA in healthy donors. Some clones are missing from TCRdb's copy, which holds only in-frame ones; the method was immunoSEQ multiplex PCR. The data show about 110,000 clones, 73% seen once. Sequenced: PBMCs. These receptors were collected from a man aged 25-45 years in good health and CMV-seronegative. Each CDR3 is given with its conserved first and last residue. A D gene is named only where the DNA matches it firmly. Size tells how often a clone was seen (once, few, many) or the class of an expanded clone, and some rows leave it out.

clone_size: NA; j_call: TRBJ2-7; cdr3_length: 16; v_call: TRBV25-1; d_call: TRBD2; cdr3_nt: TGTGCCAGCAGTAGACTAGCGGGAGTCTCTCGCTACGAGCAGTACTTC; cdr3_aa: CASSRLAGVSRYEQYF
clone_size: NA; j_call: TRBJ2-3; cdr3_length: 16; v_call: TRBV27; d_call: NA; cdr3_nt: TGTGCCAGCAGTTTACTGTCCGACAGAGAAGCAGATACGCAGTATTTT; cdr3_aa: CASSLLSDREADTQYF
clone_size: once; j_call: TRBJ1-1; cdr3_length: 15; v_call: TRBV27; d_call: TRBD1; cdr3_nt: TGTGCCAGCATCCTGAGGACAGGGGCTAACACTGAAGCTTTCTTT; cdr3_aa: CASILRTGANTEAFF
clone_size: NA; j_call: TRBJ1-3; cdr3_length: 16; v_call: TRBV19; d_call: TRBD1; cdr3_nt: TGTGCCAGTAGCGACCCCGGGACAGTGAACGGAAACACCATATATTTT; cdr3_aa: CASSDPGTVNGNTIYF
clone_size: NA; j_call: TRBJ2-5; cdr3_length: 17; v_call: TRBV7-3; d_call: TRBD2; cdr3_nt: TGTGCCAGCAGCTCAATCCCCTCTGCGGGAGCCCAAGAGACCCAGTACTTC; cdr3_aa: CASSSIPSAGAQETQYF
clone_size: NA; j_call: TRBJ1-6; cdr3_length: 14; v_call: TRBV28; d_call: NA; cdr3_nt: TGTGCCAGCACCTTCGGGTCCTATAATTCACCCCTCCACTTT; cdr3_aa: CASTFGSYNSPLHF
clone_size: once; j_call: TRBJ2-6; cdr3_length: 22; v_call: TRBV5-1; d_call: TRBD2; cdr3_nt: TGCGCCAGCAGCCATCCGGTCCCGGGACTAGCGGGAGGAAAGAATGGGGCCAACGTCCTGACTTTC; cdr3_aa: CASSHPVPGLAGGKNGANVLTF
clone_size: NA; j_call: TRBJ1-1; cdr3_length: 13; v_call: TRBV19; d_call: NA; cdr3_nt: TGTGCCAGTAGTATAGAAGACAAATTTGAAGCTTTCTTT; cdr3_aa: CASSIEDKFEAFF
clone_size: NA; j_call: TRBJ2-7; cdr3_length: 14; v_call: TRBV9; d_call: TRBD1; cdr3_nt: TGTGCCAGCAGCGCCTCCGGGACAGGCGACGAGCAGTACTTC; cdr3_aa: CASSASGTGDEQYF
clone_size: NA; j_call: TRBJ2-7; cdr3_length: 17; v_call: TRBV14; d_call: NA; cdr3_nt: TGTGCCAGCAGCCACGCTCCACAGGGCCATGGAACCTACGAGCAGTACTTC; cdr3_aa: CASSHAPQGHGTYEQYF
clone_size: NA; j_call: TRBJ1-1; cdr3_length: 15; v_call: TRBV28; d_call: NA; cdr3_nt: TGTGCCAGCAGTTTCGCAGGGCACGTGAACACTGAAGCTTTCTTT; cdr3_aa: CASSFAGHVNTEAFF
clone_size: few; j_call: TRBJ2-1; cdr3_length: 13; v_call: TRBV6-1; d_call: NA; cdr3_nt: TGTGCCAGCAGCCAGGGGCGATACAATGAGCAGTTCTTC; cdr3_aa: CASSQGRYNEQFF
clone_size: NA; j_call: TRBJ2-7; cdr3_length: 15; v_call: TRBV9; d_call: TRBD2; cdr3_nt: TGTGCCAGCAGCGCCTCTGGCGGGGGTACCTACGAGCAGTACTTC; cdr3_aa: CASSASGGGTYEQYF
clone_size: NA; j_call: TRBJ2-7; cdr3_length: 12; v_call: TRBV29-1; d_call: NA; cdr3_nt: TGCAGCGTTGCTGGCACAGCCTACGAGCAGTACTTC; cdr3_aa: CSVAGTAYEQYF
clone_size: NA; j_call: TRBJ1-2; cdr3_length: 12; v_call: TRBV28; d_call: NA; cdr3_nt: TGTGCCAGCAGTTTGAGCGACTATGGCTACACCTTC; cdr3_aa: CASSLSDYGYTF
clone_size: NA; j_call: TRBJ2-3; cdr3_length: 14; v_call: TRBV19; d_call: TRBD1; cdr3_nt: TGTGCCAGTAGTTTGACAGGGATTTCAGATACGCAGTATTTT; cdr3_aa: CASSLTGISDTQYF
clone_size: NA; j_call: TRBJ1-1; cdr3_length: 11; v_call: TRBV13; d_call: NA; cdr3_nt: TGTGCCAGCAGCGGGAGCACTGAAGCTTTCTTT; cdr3_aa: CASSGSTEAFF
clone_size: NA; j_call: TRBJ2-5; cdr3_length: 14; v_call: TRBV7-6; d_call: TRBD1; cdr3_nt: TGTGCCAGCAGTTCGGGGACAGAAGGAGAGACCCAGTACTTC; cdr3_aa: CASSSGTEGETQYF
clone_size: NA; j_call: TRBJ2-7; cdr3_length: 15; v_call: TRBV27; d_call: NA; cdr3_nt: TGTGCCAGCAGCTTAGGCAGGGGAGGGACCTACGAGCAGTACTTC; cdr3_aa: CASSLGRGGTYEQYF
clone_size: NA; j_call: TRBJ2-7; cdr3_length: 16; v_call: TRBV4-1; d_call: NA; cdr3_nt: TGCGCCAGCAGCCAAACAGTCCCGACAGGAAGCTACGAGCAGTACTTC; cdr3_aa: CASSQTVPTGSYEQYF
clone_size: NA; j_call: TRBJ1-1; cdr3_length: 14; v_call: TRBV9; d_call: NA; cdr3_nt: TGTGCCAGCAGCGTAAGAGGGGGGGACACTGAAGCTTTCTTT; cdr3_aa: CASSVRGGDTEAFF
clone_size: NA; j_call: TRBJ1-6; cdr3_length: 16; v_call: TRBV6-1; d_call: NA; cdr3_nt: TGTGCCAGCAGTGAGCCGACGGGTTGCTATAATTCACCCCTCCACTTT; cdr3_aa: CASSEPTGCYNSPLHF
clone_size: NA; j_call: TRBJ2-5; cdr3_length: 15; v_call: TRBV9; d_call: TRBD2; cdr3_nt: TGTGCCAGCAGCGCCCAGCGGGGAGATCAAGAGACCCAGTACTTC; cdr3_aa: CASSAQRGDQETQYF
clone_size: NA; j_call: TRBJ2-2; cdr3_length: 14; v_call: TRBV27; d_call: NA; cdr3_nt: TGTGCCAGCAGGTTGGGGGCCTGGACCGGGGAGCTGTTTTTT; cdr3_aa: CASRLGAWTGELFF
clone_size: once; j_call: TRBJ2-7; cdr3_length: 15; v_call: TRBV9; d_call: TRBD2; cdr3_nt: TGTGCCAGCAGCGTAGATCTAGCGGAATTTTACGAGCAGTACTTC; cdr3_aa: CASSVDLAEFYEQYF
clone_size: NA; j_call: TRBJ1-5; cdr3_length: 14; v_call: TRBV18; d_call: TRBD1; cdr3_nt: TGTGCCAGCTCATTAGGACAGGGCGATCAGCCCCAGCATTTT; cdr3_aa: CASSLGQGDQPQHF
clone_size: NA; j_call: TRBJ2-2; cdr3_length: 18; v_call: TRBV7-9; d_call: NA; cdr3_nt: TGTGCCAGCCAACCTTCGACCGGGACAACCTCCAACACCGGGGAGCTGTTTTTT; cdr3_aa: CASQPSTGTTSNTGELFF
clone_size: NA; j_call: TRBJ2-2; cdr3_length: 15; v_call: TRBV19; d_call: TRBD1; cdr3_nt: TGTGCCAGTAGTACCTGGACAGGGGTAAGCGGGGAGCTGTTTTTT; cdr3_aa: CASSTWTGVSGELFF